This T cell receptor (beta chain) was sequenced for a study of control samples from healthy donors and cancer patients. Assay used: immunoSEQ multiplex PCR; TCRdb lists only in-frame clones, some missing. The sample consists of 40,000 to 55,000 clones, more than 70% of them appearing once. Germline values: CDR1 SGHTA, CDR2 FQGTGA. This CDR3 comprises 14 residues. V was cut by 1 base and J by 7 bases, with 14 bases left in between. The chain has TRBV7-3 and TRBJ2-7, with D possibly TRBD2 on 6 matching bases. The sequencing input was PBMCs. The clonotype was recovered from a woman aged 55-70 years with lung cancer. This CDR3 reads CASSLRPGVREQYF. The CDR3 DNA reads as TGTGCCAGCAGCTTAAGACCGGGAGTGAGGGAGCAGTACTTC.